These 7 T cell receptor beta chains share one sample of origin, sequenced in a study of Graves' ophthalmopathy and Graves' hyperthyroidism. The study amplified TCR beta CDR3 regions using RNA transcripts. First-round RT-PCR used HTBI primers; second-round multiplex PCR followed. TCRdb passed the multiplex PCR reads through MiXCR, listing each CDR3 protein once. The sample contains 150,000 or so distinct CDR3 sequences, less than 45% of which appear only once. Input material: peripheral blood. The receptors were sampled from a woman aged 40-49 years with Graves' ophthalmopathy.

The rearrangement uses TRBV6-2 or TRBV6-3 and TRBJ1-5, with 8 bases fitting TRBD1. Germline V gene data show CDR1 as MNHEY and CDR2 as SVGEGT. The V segment lost 6 bases and the J segment 7 bases; nucleotides outside the gene matches: 14. This CDR3 contains 16 residues. Here the CDR3 DNA reads TGTGCCAGCAGCTCCGCCTCCGGGACAGGACTCCAGCCCCAGCATTTT. Translating it yields CASSSASGTGLQPQHF.

This rearrangement joins TRBV6-1 to TRBJ2-7, with D possibly being TRBD1 (5 bases). V was cut by 3 bases and J by 4 bases, with 10 bases left in between. In germline, CDR1 is MNHNS, CDR2 SASEGT. The CDR3 runs to 13 residues. CDR3 nucleotides: TGTGCCAGCAGTGAGCGACAGTTGTACGAGCAGTACTTC. Amino acids: CASSERQLYEQYF.

Here the CDR3 reads CASSSLANTNTGELFF. The CDR3 nucleotides are TGTGCCAGCAGTTCTTTGGCCAACACCAACACCGGGGAGCTGTTTTTT. J is TRBJ2-2 and V is TRBV6-2 or TRBV6-3; D gene unclear. The V gene lost 4 bases and the J gene lost 2 bases, with 14 bases spanning the gap. Germline V gene sequence: CDR1 MNHEY, CDR2 SVGEGT. This CDR3 spans 16 amino acids.

This clonotype was recorded only once. This chain connects TRBV19 to TRBJ1-3; TRBD1 is a possible D gene (5 bases). The length of the CDR3 is 14 residues. The germline CDR1 and CDR2 sequences are LNHDA and SQIVND (reference sequence). With 4 bases removed from V and 3 bases from J, the gap between germline ends came to 10 bases. The CDR3 sequence: CASSSQGYGNTIYF. DNA of the CDR3: TGTGCCAGTAGTAGTCAGGGTTATGGAAACACCATATATTTT.

The chain links TRBV28 to TRBJ2-7; TRBD2 aligns across 10 bases. The CDR3 runs to 16 residues. V lost 1 base and J lost 6; bases outside the gene matches: 9. In germline, CDR1 is MDHEN, CDR2 SYDVKM. This chain's CDR3 is CASSLLRLAGAPEQYF. The CDR3 DNA is TGTGCCAGCAGTTTATTAAGGCTAGCGGGAGCACCCGAGCAGTACTTC. The whole variable domain, remainder taken from reference TRBV28 and TRBJ2-7, is DVKVTQSSRYLVKRTGEKVFLECVQDMDHENMFWYRQDPGLGLRLIYFSYDVKMKEKGDIPEGYSVSREKKERFSLILESASTNQTSMYLCASSLLRLAGAPEQYFGPGTRLTVT.

This clonotype was seen repeatedly, ten times or more. The chain employs TRBV18 and TRBJ2-5, with unresolved D. This CDR3 has 15 residues. The ends were cut back, 6 bases at V and 2 bases at J, with 16 bases in the middle. Germline assignment: CDR1 KGHSH and CDR2 LQKENI. CDR3 nucleotides: TGTGCCAGCTCGCTCCGACGGGTTCCTCAAGAGACCCAGTACTTC. Encoded protein: CASSLRRVPQETQYF. Variable domain in full (rest from reference TRBV18 and TRBJ2-5): NAGVMQNPRHLVRRRGQEARLRCSPMKGHSHVYWYRQLPEEGLKFMVYLQKENIIDESGMPKERFSAEFPKEGPSILRIQQVVRGDSAAYFCASSLRRVPQETQYFGPGTRLLVL.

The genes are TRBV12-5 and TRBJ1-1; no reliable D call. This CDR3 spans 11 amino acids. In germline, CDR1 is LGHNT, CDR2 FRNRAP. The V end lost 1 base, the J end lost 11 bases, and 8 bases lay between the germline ends. The CDR3 loop is CASGLEVQAFF. The CDR3 bases are TGTGCTAGTGGTTTGGAAGTACAGGCTTTCTTT.